This TCR beta chain appears in the sequencing data of a study of cytomegalovirus exposure and HLA in healthy donors. General study points: Accurate prediction of HLA-A and HLA-B alleles (for most subjects) was reportedly achieved from TCR beta sequences.

Trimming cost V 0 bases and J 1 base, with 10 bases left between them. CDR1 and CDR2 (germline): SGDLS, YYNGEE. The CDR3 consists of 15 residues. This clone was found a few times. Its specificity is not known. 13 Jbeta primers and 60 Vbeta primers were used for the PCR. The protocol was immunoSEQ multiplex PCR, while the TCRdb copy is restricted to in-frame clones and leaves out a portion. The sample carries some 130,000 clones, under 10% recorded once. The source material was PBMCs. The TCR sequence derives from a woman in her 40s in good health and CMV-seropositive. This chain links TRBV9 with TRBJ2-5, with a possible D match to TRBD2 (6 bases). The chain's CDR3 is CASSVGGSGQETQYF. CDR3 DNA: TGTGCCAGCAGCGTAGGGGGTAGCGGCCAAGAGACCCAGTACTTC.